The present entry profiles one T cell receptor (beta chain) with its context. Its antigen is not yet known. Per-base quality was not reported, and no clone a single base away is much larger than it. The data were obtained in a study of blood T cell repertoires in COVID-19 (dated by TCRdb to 2019 to 2021). For the study in its entirety: Samples covering the acute and convalescent phases of COVID-19 were provided by collaborators in the United States, Italy and Spain. The repertoires were made available in a free public database intended to serve as a resource for research on the immune response to SARS-CoV-2. Where HLA class I and class II types were available, the types were taken from metadata supplied by the sample provider, not from assay-based typing. A de-identified subject ID, COVID-19 status, age in years and sex were almost always included in the sample metadata. Deeply sampled blood TCRbeta repertoires from subjects exposed to, actively infected with, or recovered from COVID-19 were included in the dataset. The samples were drawn from the first 160 participants of the ongoing ImmuneRACE study and from over 950 subjects provided by 6 global collaborators. The material from the prospective study consisted of cDNA or gDNA derived from T cells, B-cell-depleted T cells, or PBMCs. Points the paper makes about the study in general: The quantity of clinical and demographic metadata differed by source and by participant and was supplied without curation.

The collaborating institutions used their own protocols to collect whole blood in K2EDTA tubes. For TCRbeta analysis, collaborators shipped samples as frozen whole blood, isolated PBMCs, or DNA extracted from either of those sample types. TCRbeta CDR3 regions were amplified from genomic DNA using the immunoSEQ Assay, a bias-controlled multiplex PCR. Processing in the source paper ran as follows. Within the assay, amplification of reference gene primers was used to estimate how many nucleated cells each sample contained. To quantify the absolute abundance of each unique TCRbeta CDR3 rearrangement, sequence reads were collapsed and filtered. Productive Simpson clonality was computed per sample as the square root of Simpson's diversity index over productive rearrangements. TCRdb retrieved this table from immuneACCESS and kept in-frame rearrangements only. Not all clones are present; in checked studies, unresolved V genes account for under half, and no reason is known for the remainder. For V, J and clone size, that table is used; D and trimming come from the DNA. In this sample the table shows around 110,000 clones, over 70% of which occur a single time. The ten most abundant clones make up nearly 0.85% of the sample.

After removal of 4 bases from V and 0 bases from J, the junction retains 9 bases not matched to a gene. CDR1 and CDR2, per the germline V gene (reference sequence), are SEHNR and FQNEAQ. The CDR3 numbers 17 residues from cysteine through phenylalanine. Kept here is only the CDR3 DNA, which spans 51 bases and is read in frame from base 1. Material: peripheral blood. The source is a woman aged 65 to 85 with acute or convalescent COVID-19. Here the chain combines TRBV7-9 and TRBJ2-1; TRBD2 lines up with 7 middle nucleotides. The CDR3 reads CASSSIQAGRSYNEQFF. The DNA is as follows: TGTGCCAGCAGCTCGATCCAAGCGGGACGCTCCTACAATGAGCAGTTCTTC.